One and the same sample provided the 8 T cell receptor beta chains below, sequenced in a study of OX40 agonist ivuxolimab in advanced cancers. TCRdb keeps only in-frame clones here, not all; method: immunoSEQ multiplex PCR. The sample lists 65,000 to 85,000 clones, over 75% occurring once. This material consisted of CD4+ or CD8+ T cells sorted from blood, taken in a trial of the OX40 agonist ivuxolimab. Source of these receptors: an adult with an advanced solid tumor such as melanoma, head and neck, liver or kidney cancer.

The chain carries TRBV4-1 and TRBJ2-1; D may correspond to TRBD1 or TRBD2 (6 bases each). This CDR3 region has 17 residues. Between the trimmed V and J ends, which lost 2 bases and 0 bases, there was a span of 14 bases. Germline V lookup: CDR1 MGHRA, CDR2 YSYEKL. CDR3 protein: CASSQSLGGLSYNEQFF. CDR3 in DNA: TGCGCCAGCAGCCAATCACTCGGGGGCCTCTCCTACAATGAGCAGTTCTTC.

The chain links TRBV28 to TRBJ2-7; D gene ambiguous. The CDR3 length is 13 residues. With 3 bases removed from V and 1 base from J, the gap between germline ends came to 7 bases. Germline V gives CDR1 MDHEN, CDR2 SYDVKM. This CDR3 is CASSFAGSYEQYF. In DNA form, the CDR3 reads TGTGCCAGCAGTTTTGCAGGTTCCTACGAGCAGTACTTC.

This sequence joins TRBV5-6 and TRBJ2-2; possible D gene TRBD2, 6 bases. The V end lost 4 bases, the J end lost 4 bases, and 23 bases lay between the germline ends. Germline V lookup: CDR1 SGHDT, CDR2 YYEEEE. The CDR3 covers 18 residues. The CDR3 sequence is CASSPPASAGRVTGELFF. The CDR3 region has the DNA TGTGCCAGCAGCCCCCCGGCCTCGGCGGGAAGGGTCACCGGGGAGCTGTTTTTT.

This chain links TRBV2 with TRBJ2-1; D is unclear. V shed 4 bases and J shed 4 bases, with 5 bases lying between them. Germline values: CDR1 SNHLY, CDR2 FYNNEI. The CDR3 length is 12 residues. CDR3 protein: CASSADYNEQFF. The CDR3 region has the DNA TGTGCCAGCAGTGCGGATTACAATGAGCAGTTCTTC.

This chain connects TRBV5-1 to TRBJ2-1; D is unclear. This CDR3 comprises 14 residues. Per the germline V gene, CDR1 is SGHRS and CDR2 is YFSETQ. Trimming cost V 2 bases and J 5 bases, with 11 bases left between them. CDR3 residues: CASSLISIHNEQFF. Written as DNA, the CDR3 is TGCGCCAGCAGCTTAATAAGCATCCACAATGAGCAGTTCTTC.

V and J are TRBV11-3 and TRBJ2-3; TRBD1 agrees at 8 bases. The germline V gene has CDR1 SGHNT and CDR2 YENEEA. The CDR3 extends over 16 amino acids. V trimming: 6 bases; J trimming: 5 bases; junction bases outside the gene matches: 13. CDR3 sequence: CASSPQGALFGDTQYF. The DNA for the CDR3 is TGTGCCAGCAGTCCTCAGGGGGCGCTTTTTGGAGATACGCAGTATTTT.

The rearrangement links TRBV4-2 to TRBJ2-1, with 9 bases matching TRBD1. Germline CDR1 is LGHNA and CDR2 is YNFKEQ. J was trimmed by 3 bases and V by 4 bases; bases with no gene match: 7. The CDR3 is 16 residues long. The CDR3: CASSPRQGVGYNEQFF. As DNA, the CDR3 is TGTGCCAGCAGCCCCAGACAGGGGGTCGGCTACAATGAGCAGTTCTTC.

J is TRBJ2-7 and V is TRBV18; D unresolved. The CDR3 consists of 12 residues. CDR1 KGHSH and CDR2 LQKENI come from the germline V gene. The germline V and J ends were trimmed by 1 base and 4 bases, with 5 bases remaining between them. CDR3 nucleotide sequence: TGTGCCAGCTCACCACGGGGTTACGAGCAGTACTTC. Translation gives CASSPRGYEQYF.